This T cell receptor (beta chain) emerged from a study of early T cells in non-severe SARS-CoV-2 infection. Study in general: The study sequenced bulk RNA from unsorted whole blood, with chains unpaired.

TCRdb re-derived calls from the 5' RACE reads in MiXCR, one entry per CDR3 protein. Among more than 75,000 distinct CDR3 sequences listed, over 10% were seen once. Germline lookup yields CDR1 SQVTM and CDR2 ANQGSEA. V was shortened by 4 bases and J by 1 base, with 17 bases between the two germline ends. The CDR3 runs to 15 residues. Sequencing was performed on whole blood. The V gene is TRBV29-1, the J gene TRBJ2-7; D is undetermined. The receptor was isolated from an adult who was a healthcare worker with PCR-confirmed SARS-CoV-2 infection or an uninfected control (not recorded which). CDR3 in DNA: TGCAGCGTTGCAGATCCGGGCAGCAGATCCTACGAGCAGTACTTC. It encodes CSVADPGSRSYEQYF.